This record looks at one T cell receptor beta chain sequence and its context. This specimen comes from a study of blood T cell repertoires in COVID-19. In the study overall: Collection of acute and convalescent COVID-19 samples took place in the United States, Italy and Spain. In each case, the material was cDNA or gDNA derived from T cells, B-cell-depleted T cells, or PBMCs.

Per the authors' pipeline: It was from reference gene primer amplification that nucleated cell counts were estimated. Assay: immunoSEQ multiplex PCR; the TCRdb copy retains only in-frame clones and omits some. V, J and clone size derive from that table, while D and trimming were established from the DNA sequence. Of 130,000 or so clones listed, 70% to 90% were seen once; the top ten hold about 1.6%. In germline, CDR1 is MNHEY, CDR2 SVGAGI. V shed 6 bases and J shed 6 bases, with 14 bases lying between them. CDR3 length equals 13 residues. What was sequenced was peripheral blood. The receptor was derived from a woman between 55 and 75 years old with acute or convalescent COVID-19. J is TRBJ1-2 and V is TRBV6-5; a possible D gene is TRBD1 (6 bases). CDR3 DNA: TGTGCCAGCAGGGGTACAGGGTACGATGGCTACACCTTC. It encodes CASRGTGYDGYTF.